This passage covers 22 T cell receptor beta chains from one sample sequenced in a study of T cell responses to AZD1222 COVID-19 vaccine (dated by TCRdb to the early 2020s). The library was prepared using the immunoSEQ multiplex PCR assay. TCRdb retrieved this table from immuneACCESS and kept in-frame rearrangements only. Not all clones are present; in checked studies, unresolved V genes account for under half, and no reason is known for the remainder. The sample has some 150,000 clones on record. About 2.2% of the sample comes from the top ten. Read against the paper, the sample's time point label means: baseline before first vaccination. Input material: peripheral blood. The receptors come from an adult in good health.

The genes are TRBV5-6 and TRBJ1-2, with D tentatively TRBD1 (5 bases). There are 15 residues in the CDR3. Germline CDR1 is SGHDT and CDR2 is YYEEEE. V gave up 0 bases and J gave up 7 bases, with 16 bases separating them. The CDR3, as DNA: TGTGCCAGCAGCTTGGGAGGGGCGCATTTTTTTGGCTACACCTTC. Translating gives CASSLGGAHFFGYTF.

The V call is TRBV18, the J call TRBJ2-5; D unclear. The V gene's germline CDR1 is KGHSH and CDR2 LQKENI. CDR3 length: 12 residues. Trimming left V 5 bases short and J 2 bases short, with 6 bases between. The CDR3 coding sequence is TGTGCCAGCTCAAGCCAGCAAGAGACCCAGTACTTC. Residues: CASSSQQETQYF.

The CDR3 DNA sequence: TGTGCCATCATGGCCGGGGGGGGACAAAACTATGGCTACACCTTC. It translates to CAIMAGGGQNYGYTF. The V gene is TRBV10-3, the J gene TRBJ1-2; the D gene is possibly TRBD1 (6 bases). This CDR3 is built from 15 residues. The V and J ends lost 7 bases and 2 bases respectively, with 17 bases between them. The germline CDR1 and CDR2 sequences are ENHRY and SYGVKD.

The chain employs TRBV2 and TRBJ1-4, with D perhaps matching TRBD1 (5 bases). The CDR3 is 15 residues long. Germline CDR1 and CDR2: SNHLY and FYNNEI. V gave up 8 bases and J gave up 3 bases, with 16 bases separating them. The CDR3 reads CASRKIGAANEKLFF. In nucleotides, the CDR3 is TGTGCCAGCCGAAAGATCGGGGCTGCTAATGAAAAACTGTTTTTT.

The J gene is TRBJ1-2, the V gene TRBV29-1, with D perhaps TRBD1 (5 bases). V was cut by 1 base and J by 5 bases, with 17 bases left in between. Germline V CDR1 and CDR2: SQVTM, ANQGSEA. The CDR3 is 15 amino acids. The CDR3 loop is CSVEGEAGLAYGYTF. CDR3 in DNA: TGCAGCGTTGAAGGGGAAGCAGGGCTGGCATATGGCTACACCTTC.

This sequence joins TRBV27 and TRBJ2-4; D possibly uses TRBD1 or TRBD2 (5 bases each). Trimming took off 5 bases at V and 1 base at J, with 15 bases between the two ends. Germline V gene lookup returns CDR1 MNHEY and CDR2 SMNVEV (reference sequence). The CDR3 has 16 residues. The CDR3, as DNA: TGTGCCAGCAGTCCTTGGGGGTCACTGGCCAAAAACATTCAGTACTTC. Amino acids: CASSPWGSLAKNIQYF.

The chain carries TRBV3-1 (or the pseudogene TRBV3-2) and TRBJ2-7; 7 nucleotides match TRBD1. The V and J ends lost 0 bases and 0 bases, in that order; junction bases with no gene match: 8. CDR1 is LGHDT and CDR2 is YNNKEL in the germline V gene (reference sequence). The CDR3 has 17 amino acids. CDR3 amino acids: CASSQDLRGPFSYEQYF. For the CDR3, the DNA is TGTGCCAGCAGCCAAGATTTGAGGGGGCCCTTCTCCTACGAGCAGTACTTC.

V and J are TRBV12-3 or TRBV12-4 and TRBJ1-1; no definite D call. The CDR3 consists of 13 residues. V lost 0 bases and J lost 5, with 7 bases in between. The chain's CDR3 is CASSLAGFTEAFF. The CDR3 region has the DNA TGTGCCAGCAGTTTAGCCGGGTTTACTGAAGCTTTCTTT.

The chain recombines TRBV6-2 or TRBV6-3 with TRBJ2-5; D unclear. The CDR3 extends over 13 amino acids. CDR1 and CDR2 (germline): MNHEY, SVGEGT. The V gene lost 0 bases and the J gene lost 2 bases, with 4 bases spanning the gap. The CDR3 DNA reads TGTGCCAGCAGTTACTCCAGGCAAGAGACCCAGTACTTC. Translating gives CASSYSRQETQYF.

V and J are TRBV3-1 (or the pseudogene TRBV3-2) and TRBJ1-2; D is possibly TRBD1 (5 bases). Trimming removed 0 bases at V and 7 bases at J, with 15 bases between. Germline loops: CDR1 LGHDT, CDR2 YNNKEL (reference sequence). The CDR3 runs 15 residues. Written as DNA, the CDR3 is TGTGCCAGCAGCCAAGATCTGTCCCAGGGACGTGGCTACACCTTC. This codes for CASSQDLSQGRGYTF.

This sequence joins TRBV30 and TRBJ1-5; D might be TRBD1 (6 bases). V lost 5 bases, J lost 2 bases, and 13 bases lay in between. The CDR3 is 14 residues long. Germline CDR1 reads GTSNPN; CDR2 reads SVGIG (reference sequence). CDR3 nucleotides: TGTGCCTGGCGGGGGCCGGGACGCAATCAGCCCCAGCATTTT. Amino acids: CAWRGPGRNQPQHF.

The chain links TRBV7-9 to TRBJ1-2; 9 bases map to TRBD1. The CDR3 runs 14 residues. With 5 bases clipped from V and 6 bases from J, the junction kept 7 bases outside the gene matches. Germline-derived CDR1 and CDR2 are SEHNR and FQNEAQ (reference sequence). CDR3 coding DNA: TGTGCCAGCAGCCTCATGACAGGGGGACATGGCTACACCTTC. This translates into CASSLMTGGHGYTF. Together with reference TRBV7-9 and TRBJ1-2, the CDR3 gives the full variable domain: DTGVSQNPRHKITKRGQNVTFRCDPISEHNRLYWYRQTLGQGPEFLTYFQNEAQLEKSRLLSDRFSAERPKGSFSTLEIQRTEQGDSAMYLCASSLMTGGHGYTFGSGTRLTVV.

J is TRBJ2-7 and V is TRBV10-3; no definite D call. This CDR3 has 11 amino acids. The germline V and J ends were trimmed by 6 bases and 5 bases, with 8 bases remaining between them. Germline assignment: CDR1 ENHRY and CDR2 SYGVKD. This CDR3 reads CAISNRNEQYF. DNA of the CDR3: TGTGCCATCAGCAACAGAAACGAGCAGTACTTC.

This sequence joins TRBV10-2 and TRBJ2-1; a weak D match, TRBD2 (7 bases). V lost 6 bases, J lost 8 bases, and 14 bases lay in between. Looked up from germline, CDR1 is WSHSY and CDR2 is SAAADI. The length of the CDR3 is 13 residues. The CDR3 nucleotides read TGCGCCAGCAGCGGGGGGCTCCGGGATGAGCAGTTCTTC. Translation: CASSGGLRDEQFF.

The chain uses TRBV10-3 and TRBJ1-2, with D perhaps matching TRBD1 (6 bases). The CDR3 contains 17 residues. The germline V gene encodes CDR1 ENHRY and CDR2 SYGVKD. Trimming pared 0 bases from V and 6 bases from J, leaving 20 bases between. DNA for the CDR3: TGTGCCATCAGTGAGTCTCCGGCAGGGGATAAAAGGGATGGCTACACCTTC. The encoded protein is CAISESPAGDKRDGYTF.

The chain recombines TRBV6-5 with TRBJ2-3, with 10 bases that match TRBD1. In germline, CDR1 is MNHEY, CDR2 SVGAGI. V was pared by 0 bases and J by 3 bases, with 0 bases of the junction left unmatched. The CDR3 sequence is 15 residues long. The CDR3 here is CASSYSDRGTDTQYF. The CDR3 DNA sequence: TGTGCCAGCAGTTACTCGGACAGGGGGACAGATACGCAGTATTTT.

The rearrangement uses TRBV3-1 (or the pseudogene TRBV3-2) and TRBJ1-6; D unclear. The CDR3 consists of 15 residues. The germline gives CDR1 LGHDT, CDR2 YNNKEL (reference sequence). Between the trimmed V and J ends, which lost 3 bases and 8 bases, there was a span of 14 bases. CDR3 nucleotide sequence: TGTGCCAGCAGCCACCATCCGGGCCAGGATTCACCCCTCCACTTT. Protein: CASSHHPGQDSPLHF.

The chain employs TRBV14 and TRBJ2-7; the D gene is possibly TRBD2 (5 bases). The CDR3 has 14 residues. V was shortened by 1 base and J by 6 bases, with 13 bases between the two germline ends. The germline CDR1 and CDR2 sequences are SGHDN and FVKESK. Here the CDR3 reads CASSQVGGFAEQYF. The CDR3 nucleotides read TGTGCCAGCAGCCAAGTAGGCGGGTTCGCCGAGCAGTACTTC.

This chain uses TRBV5-4 with TRBJ1-2, with D possibly being TRBD1 (6 bases). The CDR3 consists of 14 residues. Germline lookup yields CDR1 SGHNT and CDR2 YYREEE (reference sequence). Trimming pared 2 bases from V and 7 bases from J, leaving 15 bases between. CDR3 nucleotides: TGTGCCAGCAGCTTTTGGGGGGGCAGAGGTGGCTACACCTTC. This codes for CASSFWGGRGGYTF.

The rearrangement uses TRBV6-5 and TRBJ2-2; a possible D gene is TRBD2 (6 bases). CDR3 length: 12 residues. Germline CDR1 MNHEY, CDR2 SVGAGI. Trimming stripped 4 bases from V and 6 bases from J, with 6 bases between. The DNA for the CDR3 is TGTGCCAGCAGTTGGGACTCCGGGGAGCTGTTTTTT. This gives the protein CASSWDSGELFF.

J is TRBJ1-1 and V is TRBV6-2 or TRBV6-3; 11 bases match TRBD1. The CDR3 is 16 residues long. The V gene end was trimmed by 0 bases and the J gene end by 6 bases; junction bases not matched to a gene: 6. Germline-derived CDR1 and CDR2 are MNHEY and SVGEGT. The CDR3 here is CASSYSRDRGSPEAFF. Here the CDR3 DNA reads TGTGCCAGCAGTTACTCTCGGGACAGGGGGTCCCCTGAAGCTTTCTTT.

V usage is TRBV18 and J usage is TRBJ2-1, with 8 bases fitting TRBD1. With V trimmed by 3 bases and J by 12 bases, 10 bases remained unmatched. Germline V gene lookup returns CDR1 KGHSH and CDR2 LQKENI. This CDR3 comprises 14 residues. CDR3 protein: CASSPSGGDLGQFF. In nucleotides, the CDR3 is TGTGCCAGCTCACCCTCAGGGGGCGACCTCGGGCAGTTCTTC.